These T cell receptor beta chains were read from a single sample in a study of T cell changes during pregnancy in multiple sclerosis. Data came from immunoSEQ multiplex PCR; TCRdb stores just in-frame clones and leaves some out. The data hold around 56,000 clones, with approximately 91% observed a single time. Sample: CD4+ T cells from peripheral blood mononuclear cells, taken in the third trimester of pregnancy. These receptors originate from a female donor with multiple sclerosis, enrolled in a pregnancy study. Both conserved end residues are part of each CDR3. A D gene is named only where the DNA matches it firmly. The size field is filled for only some rows; it gives once, few, many or a size class.

DNA	CDR3	size	V	J	D
TGTGCCAGCAGCTGGGGACAGGGGGCTTCTGGGGCCAACGTCCTGACTTTC	CASSWGQGASGANVLTF	-	TRBV5-4	TRBJ2-6	TRBD1
TGTGCCAGCAGCACCGACCGGGACAGGGCGGGTACGCAGTATTTT	CASSTDRDRAGTQYF	once	TRBV7-2	TRBJ2-3	TRBD1
TGTGCCAGCTGGGCCCGGGAGACCCAGTACTTC	CASWARETQYF	-	TRBV2	TRBJ2-5	-
TGTGCCAGCAGCTTAGGTCAGGGGGCTGATACGCAGTATTTT	CASSLGQGADTQYF	-	TRBV7-8	TRBJ2-3	TRBD1
TGTGCCAGCAGCACCGCAGGCGGGGGAGGGGGTTGGGATGGCTACACCTTC	CASSTAGGGGGWDGYTF	-	TRBV7-9	TRBJ1-2	-
TGTGCCAGCAGCTCCTACGGCAGGGCCTACGAGCAGTACTTC	CASSSYGRAYEQYF	-	TRBV7-9	TRBJ2-7	-
TGTGCCAGCAGCCAAGATCGGGTTGACTACGAGCAGTACTTC	CASSQDRVDYEQYF	once	TRBV4-2	TRBJ2-7	-
TGTGCCAGCTCACCATTGGGCGGGGGGCTTAAGGACGAGCAGTACTTC	CASSPLGGGLKDEQYF	once	TRBV18	TRBJ2-7	TRBD2
TGTGCCAGTAGTATAGGCGGGGGCACGAACGAGCAGTACTTC	CASSIGGGTNEQYF	-	TRBV19	TRBJ2-7	-
TGTGCCAGCAGCTTAATCCAGGGGACGAACCCCGGGGAGCTGTTTTTT	CASSLIQGTNPGELFF	-	TRBV7-9	TRBJ2-2	-
TGTGCCAGCAGCTTCAGAGAGACCCAGTACTTC	CASSFRETQYF	once	TRBV7-8	TRBJ2-5	-
TGTGCCAGCTCACGGGGACAGGGAGAGTACAATGAGCAGTTCTTC	CASSRGQGEYNEQFF	-	TRBV18	TRBJ2-1	TRBD1
TGCGCCAGCAGTCCCGGACAGGGCGGGCAGTACTTC	CASSPGQGGQYF	-	TRBV5-1	TRBJ2-7	TRBD1
TGCGCCAGCGGCCTCCTAGCGGAGGGGGCAGATACGCAGTATTTT	CASGLLAEGADTQYF	-	TRBV5-1	TRBJ2-3	-
TGTGCCAGCACTTCCATAGCGGGAGGAAACATTCAGTACTTC	CASTSIAGGNIQYF	-	TRBV27	TRBJ2-4	TRBD2
TGTGCCAGCAGCTTAAGGGGAGGAGGGGGCTACACCTTC	CASSLRGGGGYTF	-	TRBV7-9	TRBJ1-2	-
TGTGCCTGGAGACGGGTTTCACCCCTCCACTTT	CAWRRVSPLHF	-	TRBV30	TRBJ1-6	-
TGTGCCAGCAGTGAAGCACTAGCGGGATACACAGATACGCAGTATTTT	CASSEALAGYTDTQYF	-	TRBV2	TRBJ2-3	TRBD2
TGTGCCAGCAGCTATGGACTAGCGGGATCCGGTTTGATCACCTACGAGCAGTACTTC	CASSYGLAGSGLITYEQYF	-	TRBV11-2	TRBJ2-7	TRBD2
TGTGCCAGCGGGAGCGGGGTGGAGGAGTACGAGCAGTACTTC	CASGSGVEEYEQYF	-	TRBV9	TRBJ2-7	TRBD2
TGTGCCAGCAGCCCCTGGCGGGGACAGATGATGAACACTGAAGCTTTCTTT	CASSPWRGQMMNTEAFF	once	TRBV7-9	TRBJ1-1	TRBD1
TGTGCCAGCAGTCTAATCTTCCGTCCCGCCTACGAGCAGTACTTC	CASSLIFRPAYEQYF	-	TRBV27	TRBJ2-7	-
TGCGCCAGCAGCTCCACAGTGGACGAGCAGTACTTC	CASSSTVDEQYF	-	TRBV5-1	TRBJ2-7	-
TGCAGTGCCAATCTAGCGGGAGTTAAGTACTTC	CSANLAGVKYF	-	TRBV20-1	TRBJ2-7	TRBD2
TGTGCCAGTTTCTCGGACAGGCAAGAGACCCAGTACTTC	CASFSDRQETQYF	-	TRBV2	TRBJ2-5	TRBD1
TGCGCCAGCAGCTTCCCATCAGGGACTGAAGCTTTCTTT	CASSFPSGTEAFF	-	TRBV5-1	TRBJ1-1	-
TGCGCCAGCCGCCCGGGGAGTACAGAGACCCAGTACTTC	CASRPGSTETQYF	-	TRBV5-1	TRBJ2-5	-
TGTGCCAGCAGCCCGGGACAGGGGTTAGGGTACGAGCAGTACTTC	CASSPGQGLGYEQYF	-	TRBV27	TRBJ2-7	TRBD1
TGCGCCAGCAGCGAGGGGGCGGGCTATGGCTACACCTTC	CASSEGAGYGYTF	-	TRBV5-1	TRBJ1-2	TRBD1
TGTGCCTGGAATTTCCAGACAGCAACTAATGAAAAACTGTTTTTT	CAWNFQTATNEKLFF	-	TRBV30	TRBJ1-4	-
TGTGCCAGCAGCTTAGAACTAGCGGGGGTCCAGCAGTACTTC	CASSLELAGVQQYF	-	TRBV7-9	TRBJ2-7	TRBD2
TGCGCCAGCAGCTTGGTAGCAGATACTCCCTCTGGGGCCAACGTCCTGACTTTC	CASSLVADTPSGANVLTF	-	TRBV5-1	TRBJ2-6	-
TGTGCCAGCACAGGGGGCGAATCGGCTGAAGCTTTCTTT	CASTGGESAEAFF	-	TRBV2	TRBJ1-1	TRBD1
TGCAGCGTTGAGTCGACAGGGAATCAGCCCCAGCATTTT	CSVESTGNQPQHF	-	TRBV29-1	TRBJ1-5	TRBD1
TGCGCCAGCAGCTCCGTAGGGGCGGGGTACAATGAGCAGTTCTTC	CASSSVGAGYNEQFF	-	TRBV5-1	TRBJ2-1	-
TGCGCCAGCAGACACGCAGTAAGGGGCAGGGGGAACAATGAGCAGTTCTTC	CASRHAVRGRGNNEQFF	-	TRBV5-1	TRBJ2-1	TRBD1
TGTGCCTGGAATAGCGGCACAGATACGCAGTATTTT	CAWNSGTDTQYF	-	TRBV30	TRBJ2-3	-
TGTGCCAGCAGCGAACTCGGGACAGGGGGAGAGACCCAGTACTTC	CASSELGTGGETQYF	-	TRBV6-5	TRBJ2-5	TRBD1
TGTGCCAGCAGCCAGGACAGCCTGAATGAAAAACTGTTTTTT	CASSQDSLNEKLFF	-	TRBV4-2	TRBJ1-4	-
TGCGCCAGCAGCTTGGCGTGGGACTATAGTTCAGATACGCAGTATTTT	CASSLAWDYSSDTQYF	-	TRBV5-1	TRBJ2-3	TRBD2
TGTGCCTGGAGTCTGGGACTTATAGCGGCCCATAATTCACCCCTCCACTTT	CAWSLGLIAAHNSPLHF	-	TRBV30	TRBJ1-6	-
TGTGCCAGCAGTCGACCGGGACAGAACACTGAAGCTTTCTTT	CASSRPGQNTEAFF	-	TRBV27	TRBJ1-1	-
TGTGCCAGCAGTTTGTTCTACAGAGATAACACTGAAGCTTTCTTT	CASSLFYRDNTEAFF	-	TRBV27	TRBJ1-1	-
TGTGCCAGCAGCTACGACAGGGGTAATGAAAAACTGTTTTTT	CASSYDRGNEKLFF	-	TRBV7-9	TRBJ1-4	TRBD1
TGCGCCAGCAGCTACGACAGGGGAGAAAATGAGCAGTTCTTC	CASSYDRGENEQFF	-	TRBV5-1	TRBJ2-1	TRBD1
TGCGCCAGCAGCTCACTAGCGGGAACCTACAATGAGCAGTTCTTC	CASSSLAGTYNEQFF	once	TRBV5-1	TRBJ2-1	TRBD2
TGTGCCATCAGTGGAACGGACAGGGCCACCGGGGAGCTGTTTTTT	CAISGTDRATGELFF	-	TRBV10-3	TRBJ2-2	TRBD1
TGTGCCTGGAGTAACAGGTTTTCCGACAGGAGAGCTAACTATGGCTACACCTTC	CAWSNRFSDRRANYGYTF	-	TRBV30	TRBJ1-2	-
TGTGCCAGCAGCTCGAGGACTAGATCGGGTGAGCAGTACTTC	CASSSRTRSGEQYF	-	TRBV5-6	TRBJ2-7	TRBD2
TGTGCCAGTAGTATAGATAGAGAGGGAAGAAAACTGTTTTTT	CASSIDREGRKLFF	once	TRBV19	TRBJ1-4	-
TGCGCCAGTACCAGGGAAGGGGGCACTGAAGCTTTCTTT	CASTREGGTEAFF	-	TRBV5-1	TRBJ1-1	-